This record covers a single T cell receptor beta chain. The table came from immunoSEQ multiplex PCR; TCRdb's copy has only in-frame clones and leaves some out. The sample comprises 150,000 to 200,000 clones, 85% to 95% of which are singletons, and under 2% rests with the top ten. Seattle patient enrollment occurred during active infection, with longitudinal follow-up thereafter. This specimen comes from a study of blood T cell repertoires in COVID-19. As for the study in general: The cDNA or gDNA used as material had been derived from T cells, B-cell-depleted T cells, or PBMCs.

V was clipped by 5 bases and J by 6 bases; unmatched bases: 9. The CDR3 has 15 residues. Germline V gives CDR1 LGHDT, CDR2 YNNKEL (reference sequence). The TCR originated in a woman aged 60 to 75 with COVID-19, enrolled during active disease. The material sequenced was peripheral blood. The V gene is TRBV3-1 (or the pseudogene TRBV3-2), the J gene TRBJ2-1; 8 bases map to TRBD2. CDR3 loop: CASSSMPGGPNEQFF. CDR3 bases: TGTGCCAGCAGCTCCATGCCGGGGGGGCCCAATGAGCAGTTCTTC.